This TCR beta chain was profiled in a study of metastatic and nonmetastatic thyroid tumors. Whole-study results and caveats: As reported, TCR beta diversity in blood and tumor was significantly higher in malignant thyroid tumors than in benign nodules.

From germline, CDR1 is WNHNN and CDR2 SYGVQD (reference sequence). Trimming removed 2 bases from V and 1 base from J; junction bases left unmatched: 9. The CDR3 length is 17 residues. Each patient came to thyroid surgery without any prior treatment (of any kind). In this sample, this clone turned up many times. Its antigen remains unidentified. In the source study's methods: The distant-metastasis classifier for papillary thyroid cancer was built from CDR3 differences across clinicopathological groups. TCRdb recomputed clones from the PCR reads via MiXCR. What appears here as the V and J calls and clone size reflects TCRdb's work, not the paper's. The table lists tens of thousands of clones, approximately 17% of them singletons.

J is TRBJ2-3 and V is TRBV10-1, with TRBD2 matching 7 bases. This clonotype was obtained from a female donor with papillary thyroid cancer or a benign thyroid nodule (not recorded which). Some clones in this sample may be carry-over from other donors' samples. Sequenced material: tumor tissue. The CDR3 here is CASSETGDRGGTDTQYF. The CDR3 coding sequence is TGCGCCAGCAGTGAGACGGGCGACCGGGGGGGCACAGATACGCAGTATTTT.